A single T cell receptor beta chain is shown here with its context. Trimming took 6 bases from V and 5 from J; bases not matched to a gene: 5. This CDR3 region has 13 residues. These data are taken from a study of blood T cell repertoires in COVID-19. The repertoire was sequenced with immunoSEQ multiplex PCR; TCRdb's copy has only in-frame clones and lacks some. The sample lists about 160,000 clones; roughly 84% were seen once. The sequence derives from a woman aged 45-65 years who had recovered from COVID-19. This chain links TRBV12-3 or TRBV12-4 with TRBJ2-5, with 8 bases aligning to TRBD1. Sample: PBMCs or T cells enriched from blood (not recorded which). The CDR3 nucleotides read TGTGCCAGCAGGGGGACAGGTTGGGAGACCCAGTACTTC. Translated, it gives CASRGTGWETQYF.